The 23 T cell receptor beta chains in this list originate from one sample, sequenced in a study of T cells in Graves' hyperthyroidism and ophthalmopathy. Amplification of TCR beta CDR3 regions used RNA as the template. In the first-round RT-PCR of the TCR CDR3, the HTBI primer set was used. From the multiplex PCR reads, TCRdb called clonotypes with MiXCR, one entry per CDR3 protein. The data hold 550,000 to 700,000 distinct CDR3 sequences, with about 45% observed a single time. Sequencing input: peripheral blood or thyroid tissue (not recorded which). These receptors came from an adult woman with Graves' disease, either hyperthyroidism or ophthalmopathy (not recorded which).

The V call is TRBV10-2, the J call TRBJ2-7; 7 bases map to TRBD1. The CDR3 consists of 16 residues. The J segment lost 8 bases and the V segment lost 5 bases, leaving 18 bases of the junction unmatched. CDR1 and CDR2 from the germline V gene are WSHSY and SAAADI. For the CDR3, the DNA is TGCGCCAGCAGTCGATGGACCCAGGGGGTGCAGCCCCAGCAGTACTTC. It yields the protein CASSRWTQGVQPQQYF.

This chain uses TRBV2 with TRBJ2-5; possible D gene TRBD2, 5 bases. V shed 7 bases and J shed 7 bases, with 10 bases lying between them. Per germline, CDR1 SNHLY and CDR2 FYNNEI. CDR3 length equals 11 residues. CDR3 in amino acids: CASTLARTQYF. The DNA for the CDR3 is TGTGCCAGCACGCTAGCAAGGACCCAGTACTTC.

As to this clonotype: This may arise from a read error, as a much more abundant clone is one base away. J is TRBJ2-7 and V is TRBV11-2; perhaps TRBD1 as D (5 bases). The CDR3 loop spans 16 amino acids. Looked up from germline, CDR1 is SGHAT and CDR2 is FQNNGV. Here the CDR3 reads CANSLDLGDMAYEQYF. The DNA for the CDR3 is TGTGCCAACAGCTTGGACCTAGGGGATATGGCCTACGAGCAGTACTTC.

There are a few counts of this clonotype. An end of the junction does not agree with germline; a read error may underlie this. CDR3 coding DNA: TGTGCCAGCAGCTTAGGCAGTAGTAACCAAGAGACCCAGCATTTT. This sequence encodes CASSLGSSNQETQHF. The V call is TRBV12-3 or TRBV12-4, the J call TRBJ1-5; D not certain. This CDR3 spans 15 amino acids.

The genes are TRBV19 and TRBJ1-1; a weak D match, TRBD1 (5 bases). Trimming took 10 bases from V and 6 from J, leaving 15 bases between them. The CDR3 is made up of 12 amino acids. The germline gives CDR1 LNHDA, CDR2 SQIVND (reference sequence). The CDR3 DNA follows: TGTGCCACCAGACGTGGGGGTTCTGAAGCTTTCTTT. It encodes CATRRGGSEAFF.

This clonotype occurred once. The J gene is TRBJ1-2, the V gene TRBV11-1, with 9 bases lining up with TRBD1. V was clipped by 7 bases and J by 5 bases; unmatched bases: 8. The CDR3 contains 14 residues. Germline V gene lookup returns CDR1 SGHAT and CDR2 FQDESV (reference sequence). CDR3 protein: CASTKGQGRYGYTF. The DNA of the CDR3 is TGTGCCAGCACCAAGGGACAGGGACGGTATGGCTACACCTTC.

The chain joins TRBV7-2 to TRBJ1-5, with D possibly being TRBD1 (5 bases). This CDR3 is 14 amino acids long. V was pared by 5 bases and J by 8 bases, with 16 bases between. Germline loops: CDR1 SGHTA, CDR2 FQGNSA. Here the CDR3 DNA reads TGTGCCAGCAGCCGCGAGGGGTATGAGGAGCCCCAGCATTTT. Translation: CASSREGYEEPQHF. Full variable domain (rest looked up from reference TRBV7-2 and TRBJ1-5): GAGVSQSPSNKVTEKGKDVELRCDPISGHTALYWYRQSLGQGLEFLIYFQGNSAPDKSGLPSDRFSAERTGGSVSTLTIQRTQQEDSAVYLCASSREGYEEPQHFGDGTRLSIL.

The table lists this clonotype with a count of one. The chain combines TRBV20-1 with TRBJ2-7; D uncertain. CDR1 DFQATT and CDR2 SNEGSKA come from the germline V gene (reference sequence). CDR3 length equals 10 residues. V was shortened by 7 bases and J by 0 bases, with 4 bases between the two germline ends. The CDR3 region has the DNA TGCAGTGTTCTCTCCTACGAGCAGTACTTC. Translated, it gives CSVLSYEQYF.

Of note for this clonotype: The final CDR3 position lacks the conserved phenylalanine or tryptophan, pointing to a likely read error. The V gene is TRBV27, the J gene TRBJ2-7, with D unclear. The CDR3 extends over 11 amino acids. V was clipped by 6 bases and J by 4 bases, with 7 bases between them. The germline gives CDR1 MNHEY, CDR2 SMNVEV (reference sequence). The CDR3 spells CASSPSYEQYL. The CDR3 bases are TGTGCCAGCAGCCCATCTTACGAGCAGTACCTC.

This clonotype was recorded at least ten times. The chain links TRBV10-1 to TRBJ2-7; D is undetermined. The V end was cut by 10 bases, the J end by 6 bases, with 19 bases between. CDR1 is WNHNN, CDR2 SYGVQD, per germline (reference sequence). The CDR3 is 13 amino acids. This chain's CDR3 is CATRSGGVGEQYF. The DNA for the CDR3 is TGCGCCACCAGGTCCGGTGGGGTCGGCGAGCAGTACTTC.

This clonotype was counted a few times. The chain is built from TRBV24-1 and TRBJ1-1; D possibly corresponds to TRBD1 (5 bases). This CDR3 region has 13 residues. Looked up from germline, CDR1 is KGHDR and CDR2 is SFDVKD. V lost 8 bases and J lost 4, with 13 bases in between. The CDR3 region is CATNTGGSTEAFF. The DNA for the CDR3 is TGTGCCACCAACACCGGGGGGAGCACTGAAGCTTTCTTT.

The chain carries TRBV6-1 and TRBJ2-6; the match to TRBD1 covers 7 bases. This CDR3 has 17 amino acids. Unmatched junction bases numbered 10, after V lost 6 bases and J lost 2 bases. Germline-derived CDR1 and CDR2 are MNHNS and SASEGT. The DNA for the CDR3 is TGTGCCAGCAGGATACAGCCGACAGGGACTGGGGCCAACGTCCTGACTTTC. This sequence encodes CASRIQPTGTGANVLTF.

This chain uses TRBV12-3 or TRBV12-4 with TRBJ2-2, with D uncertain. The CDR3 length is 15 residues. Trimming left V 3 bases short and J 4 bases short, with 12 bases between. DNA of the CDR3: TGTGCCAGCAGTTTGGCACGAACCCTCACCGGGGAGCTGTTTTTT. It encodes CASSLARTLTGELFF.

About this clonotype: A much larger clone differs by one base, so this may be a read error. The chain recombines TRBV5-1 with TRBJ1-1; D remains unclear. Germline lookup yields CDR1 SGHRS and CDR2 YFSETQ. V lost 6 bases, J lost 1 base, and 10 bases lay in between. The CDR3 contains 13 residues. The DNA for the CDR3 is TGCGCCAGCAAGGAGATTTCGAACACTGAAGCTTTCTTT. Residues: CASKEISNTEAFF.

The rearrangement joins TRBV10-3 to TRBJ1-5; possibly TRBD1 for D (6 bases). The CDR3 is 14 residues long. Trimming stripped 6 bases from V and 3 bases from J, with 12 bases between. Germline V gives CDR1 ENHRY, CDR2 SYGVKD. CDR3 nucleotides: TGTGCCATCAGAGGGGCAGGGGACAATCAGCCCCAGCATTTT. It specifies CAIRGAGDNQPQHF.

Notes on this clonotype: Just one base apart from a much larger clone, this may be a read error. The V gene is TRBV7-9, the J gene TRBJ1-5; D is possibly TRBD1 (6 bases). Deletions cut 0 bases from V and 6 bases from J, with 15 bases between. CDR1 and CDR2 (germline): SEHNR, FQNEAQ (reference sequence). The CDR3 spans 16 residues. The CDR3 DNA reads TGTGCCAGCAGCTTAGCTTTGGGGGGGCAAGGTCAGCCCCAGCATTTT. Amino acids: CASSLALGGQGQPQHF. Supplemented by reference TRBV7-9 and TRBJ1-5, the full variable domain reads DTGVSQNPRHKITKRGQNVTFRCDPISEHNRLYWYRQTLGQGPEFLTYFQNEAQLEKSRLLSDRFSAERPKGSFSTLEIQRTEQGDSAMYLCASSLALGGQGQPQHFGDGTRLSIL.

The chain uses TRBV7-3 and TRBJ1-1, with D uncertain. The CDR3 runs 14 residues. Between the trimmed V and J ends, which lost 2 bases and 4 bases, there was a span of 11 bases. CDR1 and CDR2 (germline): SGHTA, FQGTGA. CDR3 in DNA: TGTGCCAGCAGCTTAGGGAGTGGTGCCACTGAAGCTTTCTTT. Its protein is CASSLGSGATEAFF.

This sequence joins TRBV28 and TRBJ2-7, with D possibly matching TRBD2 (5 bases). V was pared by 6 bases and J by 4 bases, with 22 bases between. The CDR3 covers 16 residues. Germline CDR1 reads MDHEN; CDR2 reads SYDVKM. The CDR3 sequence: CASSLSGTPKDYEQYF. CDR3 nucleotides: TGTGCCAGCAGCCTCTCGGGAACACCGAAGGATTACGAGCAGTACTTC.

V is TRBV6-6 and J is TRBJ1-1; a possible D gene is TRBD1 (6 bases). The CDR3 length is 13 residues. Trimming removed 7 bases at V and 11 bases at J, with 20 bases between. The germline gives CDR1 MNHNY, CDR2 SVGAGI (reference sequence). The DNA of the CDR3 is TGTGCCAGCAAGCGACAGGCGACGGTCGAGGCTTTCTTT. Translated: CASKRQATVEAFF.

This clonotype was found many times. This rearrangement joins TRBV15 to TRBJ1-5; unclear D gene. The germline V gene has CDR1 LNHNV and CDR2 YYDKDF (reference sequence). CDR3 length: 13 amino acids. Between the trimmed V and J ends, which lost 6 bases and 2 bases, there was a span of 8 bases. The CDR3 is CATRRRGNQPQHF. The CDR3, as DNA: TGTGCCACCAGACGCAGAGGCAATCAGCCCCAGCATTTT. Variable domain in full (rest from reference TRBV15 and TRBJ1-5): DAMVIQNPRYQVTQFGKPVTLSCSQTLNHNVMYWYQQKSSQAPKLLFHYYDKDFNNEADTPDNFQSRRPNTSFCFLDIRSPGLGDTAMYLCATRRRGNQPQHFGDGTRLSIL.

The sample holds many counts of this clonotype. The V and J genes are TRBV11-2 and TRBJ1-1; 8 positions agree with TRBD1. Germline values: CDR1 SGHAT, CDR2 FQNNGV. The CDR3 is 14 amino acids. Trimming took 3 bases from V and 9 from J; bases not matched to a gene: 9. CDR3 bases: TGTGCCAGCAGCTTGGCCAGGGGGCTGCGGAAAGCTTTCTTT. Protein product: CASSLARGLRKAFF.

This clonotype was seen only a few times. V usage is TRBV20-1 and J usage is TRBJ2-7; D gene unclear. The ends were cut back, 4 bases at V and 1 base at J, with 8 bases in the middle. Germline V gene lookup returns CDR1 DFQATT and CDR2 SNEGSKA (reference sequence). CDR3 size: 12 residues. The CDR3 DNA is TGCAGTGCTACTGCACATTCCTACGAGCAGTACTTC. Protein sequence: CSATAHSYEQYF.

The chain carries TRBV10-3 and TRBJ2-2; no firm D call. The germline V gene has CDR1 ENHRY and CDR2 SYGVKD. Trimming took off 5 bases at V and 4 bases at J, with 8 bases between the two ends. CDR3 size: 13 residues. The CDR3 nucleotides read TGTGCCATCAGTCCCCCAGGCACCGGGGAGCTGTTTTTT. Translating gives CAISPPGTGELFF.